The entry that follows covers one T cell receptor (beta chain) sequence. Its antigen is not known. The source of the sample is a study of cytomegalovirus exposure and HLA in healthy donors. At collection, donors were nominally healthy, but unrecorded immune exposures were probable. Both 60 Vbeta primers and 13 Jbeta primers went into the PCR. Sequencing was performed with immunoSEQ multiplex PCR; in TCRdb, only in-frame clones are kept and a portion is missing. The repertoire includes some 150,000 clones, about three quarters of them detected once, and around 3.6% sits in the top ten. The CDR3 sequence is 13 residues long. Trimming stripped 7 bases from V and 2 bases from J, with 13 bases between. Germline CDR1 and CDR2: GTSNPN and SVGIG (reference sequence). Overall study findings and caveats: An analysis was carried out later, and it reportedly showed fewer N-insertions in an Asian-associated ancestry cluster than the approximately 660-donor mean. Analyzed later, association rates of TCRs varied across HLA loci, with DRB1 most and HLA-C fewest. HLA alleles showed associations with 15,000 to 20,000 TCR beta sequences in a later analysis, at a 0.05 false discovery rate.

The sequence was obtained from a male donor in good health and CMV-seronegative. The rearrangement uses TRBV30 and TRBJ2-3; no definite D call. The sequenced sample was PBMCs. Here the CDR3 reads CALDRSVTDTQYF. The CDR3 bases are TGTGCCTTAGATAGGAGCGTCACAGATACGCAGTATTTT. The full variable domain, with the rest looked up from reference TRBV30 and TRBJ2-3, is SQTIHQWPATLVQPVGSPLSLECTVEGTSNPNLYWYRQAAGRGLQLLFYSVGIGQISSEVPQNLSASRPQDRQFILSSKKLLLSDSGFYLCALDRSVTDTQYFGPGTRLTVL.